Described below is a single T cell receptor beta chain sequence and its context. Its antigen remains unidentified. On cycle 4 day 1 and cycle 7 day 1, as well as at baseline, blood was sampled. TCRdb's copy holds only in-frame clones and misses some; the assay was immunoSEQ multiplex PCR. The data show around 100,000 clones, around 87% seen once. V trimming: 5 bases; J trimming: 4 bases; junction bases outside the gene matches: 10. The germline CDR1 and CDR2 sequences are SNHLY and FYNNEI. The CDR3 has 15 residues. This entry comes from a study of OX40 agonist ivuxolimab in advanced cancers. Study results and caveats: Average numbers of expanded clones were greater in CD8+ T cells than in CD4+.

The receptor's source is an adult with an advanced solid tumor such as melanoma, head and neck, liver or kidney cancer. The material was CD4+ or CD8+ T cells sorted from blood, obtained in a trial of the OX40 agonist ivuxolimab. The rearrangement links TRBV2 to TRBJ2-7; 8 bases map to TRBD2. As DNA, the CDR3 is TGTGCCAGCAGTCGAACCGGGACTAGGGGATACGAGCAGTACTTC. Protein: CASSRTGTRGYEQYF.